This T cell receptor beta chain originates from a study of T-cell reconstitution after alpha-beta-depleted transplantation in children. CDR1 SGHAT and CDR2 FQNNGV come from the germline V gene. V lost 5 bases, J lost 5 bases, and 15 bases stayed unmatched. The CDR3 spans 17 residues. Using unique molecular identifiers, the investigators prepared the TCRbeta library. TCRdb re-called the PCR reads with MiXCR, one entry per CDR3 protein. The table shows hundreds of thousands of distinct CDR3 sequences, with 13% occurring only once. J is TRBJ2-1 and V is TRBV11-2; 7 bases agree with TRBD2. The receptor's source is a male patient under 18 who had a stem cell transplant for acute myeloid leukemia, so the T cells may come from the graft donor. The material was PBMCs, mostly from graft donor cells, obtained 360 days after TCRalphabeta/CD19-depleted stem cell transplant. The CDR3 region has the DNA TGTGCCAGCAGCCTTAACCCCACTAGCGAGGGTCACAATGAGCAGTTCTTC. It translates to CASSLNPTSEGHNEQFF.